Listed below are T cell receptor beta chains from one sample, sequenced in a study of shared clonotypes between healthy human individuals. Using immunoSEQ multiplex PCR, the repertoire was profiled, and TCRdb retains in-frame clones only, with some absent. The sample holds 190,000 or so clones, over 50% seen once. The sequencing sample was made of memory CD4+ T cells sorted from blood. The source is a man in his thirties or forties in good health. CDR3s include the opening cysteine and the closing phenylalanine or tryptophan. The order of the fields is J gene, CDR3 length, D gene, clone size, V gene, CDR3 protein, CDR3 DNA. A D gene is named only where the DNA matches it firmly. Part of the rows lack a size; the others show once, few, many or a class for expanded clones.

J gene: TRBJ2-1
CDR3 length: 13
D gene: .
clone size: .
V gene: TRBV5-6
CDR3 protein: CASSRDTYNEQFF
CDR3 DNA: TGTGCCAGCAGCCGGGACACCTACAATGAGCAGTTCTTC

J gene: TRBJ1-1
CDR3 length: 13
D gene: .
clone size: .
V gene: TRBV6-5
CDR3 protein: CASTLPGAAEAFF
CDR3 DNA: TGTGCCAGCACCCTTCCCGGGGCAGCTGAAGCTTTCTTT

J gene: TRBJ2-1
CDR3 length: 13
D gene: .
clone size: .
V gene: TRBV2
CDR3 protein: CASSEFRVNEQFF
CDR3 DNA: TGTGCCAGCAGTGAATTTCGGGTCAATGAGCAGTTCTTC

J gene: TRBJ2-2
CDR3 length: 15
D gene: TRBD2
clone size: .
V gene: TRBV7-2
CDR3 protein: CASSLGAGAGGELFF
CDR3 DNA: TGTGCCAGCAGCTTAGGAGCGGGAGCTGGCGGGGAGCTGTTTTTT

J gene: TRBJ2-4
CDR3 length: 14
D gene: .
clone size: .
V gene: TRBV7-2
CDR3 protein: CASSPGGGENIQYF
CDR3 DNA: TGTGCCAGCAGCCCCGGGGGCGGGGAGAACATTCAGTACTTC

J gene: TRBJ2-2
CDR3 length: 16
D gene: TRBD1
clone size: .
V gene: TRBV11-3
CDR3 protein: CASSSRTGVNTGELFF
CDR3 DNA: TGTGCCAGCAGCTCGCGAACAGGGGTGAACACCGGGGAGCTGTTTTTT

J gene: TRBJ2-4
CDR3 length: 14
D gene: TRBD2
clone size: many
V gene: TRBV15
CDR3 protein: CATRGRATKNIQYF
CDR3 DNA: TGTGCCACCAGGGGGAGGGCTACCAAAAACATTCAGTACTTC

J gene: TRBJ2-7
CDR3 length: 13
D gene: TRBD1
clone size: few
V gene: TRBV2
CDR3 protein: CASSGQGRSEQYF
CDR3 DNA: TGTGCCAGCAGTGGACAGGGGCGGAGCGAGCAGTACTTC

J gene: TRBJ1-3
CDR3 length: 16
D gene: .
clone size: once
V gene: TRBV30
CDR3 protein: CAWSVRGSRSGNTIYF
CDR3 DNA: TGTGCCTGGAGTGTACGGGGCAGCAGGTCTGGAAACACCATATATTTT

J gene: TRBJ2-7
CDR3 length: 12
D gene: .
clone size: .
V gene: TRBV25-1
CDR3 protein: CASSGGYYEQYF
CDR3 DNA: TGTGCCAGCAGTGGGGGATATTACGAGCAGTACTTC

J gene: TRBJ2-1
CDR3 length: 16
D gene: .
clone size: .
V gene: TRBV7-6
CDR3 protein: CASSTRDTMSYNEQFF
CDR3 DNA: TGTGCCAGCAGCACTCGGGACACAATGTCCTACAATGAGCAGTTCTTC

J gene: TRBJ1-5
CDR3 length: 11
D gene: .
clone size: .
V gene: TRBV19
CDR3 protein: CACGWVQPQHF
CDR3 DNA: TGTGCTTGCGGGTGGGTTCAGCCCCAGCATTTT

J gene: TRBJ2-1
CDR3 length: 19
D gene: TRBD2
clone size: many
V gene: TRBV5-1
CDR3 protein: CASSLFPTASGSSYNEQFF
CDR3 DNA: TGCGCCAGCAGCTTGTTTCCGACGGCTAGCGGGAGCTCCTACAATGAGCAGTTCTTC

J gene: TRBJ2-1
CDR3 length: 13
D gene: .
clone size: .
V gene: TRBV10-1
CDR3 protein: CASSDGTYNEQFF
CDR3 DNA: TGCGCCAGCAGTGATGGGACGTACAATGAGCAGTTCTTC

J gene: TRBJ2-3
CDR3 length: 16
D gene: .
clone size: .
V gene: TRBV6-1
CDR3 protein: CASSDRGAPSFHTQYF
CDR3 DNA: TGTGCCAGCAGTGACAGGGGGGCGCCGTCGTTTCATACGCAGTATTTT

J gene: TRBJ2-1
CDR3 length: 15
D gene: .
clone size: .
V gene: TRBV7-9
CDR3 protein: CASSLRELRKNEQFF
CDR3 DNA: TGTGCCAGCAGCTTAAGGGAACTCCGTAAAAATGAGCAGTTCTTC

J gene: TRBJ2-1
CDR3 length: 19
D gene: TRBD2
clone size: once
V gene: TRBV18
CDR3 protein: CASSPGLAGDLFWSNEQFF
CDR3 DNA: TGTGCCAGCTCACCGGGACTAGCGGGAGATCTTTTTTGGAGTAATGAGCAGTTCTTC

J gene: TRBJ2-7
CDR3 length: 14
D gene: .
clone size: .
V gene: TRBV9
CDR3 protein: CASSGGPGVDEQYF
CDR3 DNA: TGTGCCAGCAGCGGTGGCCCGGGGGTCGACGAGCAGTACTTC

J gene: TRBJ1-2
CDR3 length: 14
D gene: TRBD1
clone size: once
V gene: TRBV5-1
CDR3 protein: CASSRTGQGEGYTF
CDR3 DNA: TGCGCCAGCAGCCGGACTGGACAGGGGGAAGGCTACACCTTC

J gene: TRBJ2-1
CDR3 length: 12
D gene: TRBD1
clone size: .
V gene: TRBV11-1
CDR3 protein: CASSPGTVVQFF
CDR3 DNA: TGTGCCAGCAGCCCTGGGACAGTGGTGCAGTTCTTC

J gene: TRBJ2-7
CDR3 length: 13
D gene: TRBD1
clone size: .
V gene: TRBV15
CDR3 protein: CATSRRTGYEQYF
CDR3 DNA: TGTGCCACCAGCAGAAGGACAGGCTACGAGCAGTACTTC

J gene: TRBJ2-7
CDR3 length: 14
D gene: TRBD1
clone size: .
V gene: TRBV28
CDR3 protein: CASSFYRGPYEQYF
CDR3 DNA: TGTGCCAGCAGTTTTTACAGGGGACCCTACGAGCAGTACTTC

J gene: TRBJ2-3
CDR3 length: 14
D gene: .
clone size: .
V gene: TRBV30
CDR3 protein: CAWRDGLRTDTQYF
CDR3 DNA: TGTGCCTGGAGGGACGGACTCCGCACAGATACGCAGTATTTT

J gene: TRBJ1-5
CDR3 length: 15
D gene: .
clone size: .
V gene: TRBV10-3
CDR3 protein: CAISESGAGGQPQHF
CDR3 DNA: TGTGCCATCAGTGAGTCGGGGGCCGGGGGCCAGCCCCAGCATTTT

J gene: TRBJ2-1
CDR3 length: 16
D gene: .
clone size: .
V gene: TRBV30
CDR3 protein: CAWSVGGSGSYNEQFF
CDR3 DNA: TGTGCCTGGAGTGTAGGGGGGTCCGGATCCTACAATGAGCAGTTCTTC

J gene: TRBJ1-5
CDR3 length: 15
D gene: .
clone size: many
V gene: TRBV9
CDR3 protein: CASSTTGLGNQPQHF
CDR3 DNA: TGTGCCAGCAGCACCACAGGGCTGGGTAATCAGCCCCAGCATTTT

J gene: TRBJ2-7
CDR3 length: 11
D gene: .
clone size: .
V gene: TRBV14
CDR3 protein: CASSHAYEQYF
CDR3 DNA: TGTGCCAGCAGCCATGCCTACGAGCAGTACTTC

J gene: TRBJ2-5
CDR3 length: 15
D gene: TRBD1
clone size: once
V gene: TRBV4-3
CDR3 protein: CASSQDRGPAETQYF
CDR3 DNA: TGCGCCAGCAGCCAAGACAGGGGGCCTGCGGAGACCCAGTACTTC

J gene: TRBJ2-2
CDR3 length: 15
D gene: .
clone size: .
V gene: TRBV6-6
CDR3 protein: CASSYRKGAYGELFF
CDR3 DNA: TGTGCCAGCAGTTACAGGAAAGGGGCCTACGGGGAGCTGTTTTTT

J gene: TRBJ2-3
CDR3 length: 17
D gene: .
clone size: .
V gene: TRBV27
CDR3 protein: CASSYDSASATLDTQYF
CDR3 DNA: TGTGCCAGCAGTTATGACTCTGCTAGCGCTACGTTAGATACGCAGTATTTT

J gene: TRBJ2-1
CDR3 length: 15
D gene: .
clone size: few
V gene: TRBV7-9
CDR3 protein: CASSFSRTSGDEQFF
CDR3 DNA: TGTGCCAGCAGCTTTAGCAGGACCTCCGGGGATGAGCAGTTCTTC

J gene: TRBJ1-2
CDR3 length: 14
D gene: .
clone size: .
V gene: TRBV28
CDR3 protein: CASSLRSRLYGYTF
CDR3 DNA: TGTGCCAGCAGTTTACGGAGTCGGCTCTATGGCTACACCTTC

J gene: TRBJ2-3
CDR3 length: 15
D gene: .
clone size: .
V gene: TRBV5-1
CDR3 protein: CASSLGGFGTDTQYF
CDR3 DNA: TGCGCCAGCAGCTTGGGGGGGTTCGGGACAGATACGCAGTATTTT

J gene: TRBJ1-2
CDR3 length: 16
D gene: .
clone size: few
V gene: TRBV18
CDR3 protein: CASSPYETQSNYGYTF
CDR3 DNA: TGTGCCAGCTCACCATACGAAACCCAGTCTAACTATGGCTACACCTTC

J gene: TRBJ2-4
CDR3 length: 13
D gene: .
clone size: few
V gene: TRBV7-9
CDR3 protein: CASRAGGGNIQYF
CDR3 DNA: TGTGCCAGCCGTGCCGGGGGCGGAAACATTCAGTACTTC

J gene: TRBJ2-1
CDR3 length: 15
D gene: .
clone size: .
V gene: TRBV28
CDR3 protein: CASSFGTTGIGEQFF
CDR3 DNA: TGTGCCAGCAGTTTTGGGACTACAGGGATCGGTGAGCAGTTCTTC

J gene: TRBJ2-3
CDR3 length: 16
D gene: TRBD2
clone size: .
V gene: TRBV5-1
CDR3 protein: CASSASGRTSTDTQYF
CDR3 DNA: TGCGCCAGCTCGGCTAGCGGGAGGACTAGCACAGATACGCAGTATTTT

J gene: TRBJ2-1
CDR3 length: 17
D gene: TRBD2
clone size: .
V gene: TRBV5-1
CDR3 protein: CASSLSVRTSLHNEQFF
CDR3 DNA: TGCGCCAGCAGCTTGTCAGTAAGGACTAGCCTCCACAATGAGCAGTTCTTC

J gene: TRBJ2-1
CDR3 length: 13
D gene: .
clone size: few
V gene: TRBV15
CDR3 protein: CATSSWGWNEQFF
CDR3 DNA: TGTGCCACCAGCAGTTGGGGGTGGAATGAGCAGTTCTTC

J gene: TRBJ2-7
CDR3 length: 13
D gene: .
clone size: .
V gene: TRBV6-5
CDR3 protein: CASSTGYPYEQYF
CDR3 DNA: TGTGCCAGCAGTACAGGCTACCCCTACGAGCAGTACTTC

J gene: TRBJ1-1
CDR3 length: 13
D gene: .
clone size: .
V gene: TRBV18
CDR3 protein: CASSSARNTEAFF
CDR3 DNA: TGTGCCAGCTCATCGGCAAGGAACACTGAAGCTTTCTTT

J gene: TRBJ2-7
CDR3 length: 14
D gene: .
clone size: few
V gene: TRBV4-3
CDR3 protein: CASSQDPLFYEQYF
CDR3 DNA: TGCGCCAGCAGCCAAGATCCCCTTTTCTACGAGCAGTACTTC

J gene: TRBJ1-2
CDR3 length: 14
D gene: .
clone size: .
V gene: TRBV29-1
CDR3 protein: CSVEGAVIHYGYTF
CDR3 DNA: TGCAGCGTTGAGGGGGCAGTCATCCACTATGGCTACACCTTC

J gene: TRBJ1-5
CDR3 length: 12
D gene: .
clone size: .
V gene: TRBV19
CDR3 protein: CASRQINQPQHF
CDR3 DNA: TGTGCCAGTAGGCAGATCAATCAGCCCCAGCATTTT

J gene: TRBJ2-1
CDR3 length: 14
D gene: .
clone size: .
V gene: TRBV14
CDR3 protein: CASSLRGIYNEQFF
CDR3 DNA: TGTGCCAGCAGCCTCCGCGGGATCTACAATGAGCAGTTCTTC

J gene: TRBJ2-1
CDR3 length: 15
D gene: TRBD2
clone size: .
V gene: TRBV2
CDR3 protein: CASSAAAGARNEQFF
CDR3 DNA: TGTGCCAGCAGTGCGGCAGCGGGAGCTCGGAATGAGCAGTTCTTC

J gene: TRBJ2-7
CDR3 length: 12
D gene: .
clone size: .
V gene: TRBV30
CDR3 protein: CAWNRGSYEQYF
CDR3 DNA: TGTGCCTGGAACCGGGGATCCTACGAGCAGTACTTC

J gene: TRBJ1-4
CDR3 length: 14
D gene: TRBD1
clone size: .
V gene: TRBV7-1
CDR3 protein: CASSKDRENEKLFF
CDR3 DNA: TGTGCCAGCAGCAAGGACAGGGAGAATGAAAAACTGTTTTTT

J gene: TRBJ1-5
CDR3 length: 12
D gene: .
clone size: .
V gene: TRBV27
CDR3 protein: CASSSVNQPQHF
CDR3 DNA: TGTGCCAGCAGCTCAGTTAATCAGCCCCAGCATTTT

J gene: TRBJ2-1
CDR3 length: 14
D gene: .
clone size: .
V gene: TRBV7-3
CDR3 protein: CASSLDGRALEQFF
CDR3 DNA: TGTGCCAGCAGCTTAGACGGCAGGGCCCTCGAGCAGTTCTTC

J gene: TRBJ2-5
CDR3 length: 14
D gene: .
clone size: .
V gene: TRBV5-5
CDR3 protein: CASSPVGNQETQYF
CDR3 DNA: TGTGCCAGCAGTCCCGTGGGGAACCAAGAGACCCAGTACTTC

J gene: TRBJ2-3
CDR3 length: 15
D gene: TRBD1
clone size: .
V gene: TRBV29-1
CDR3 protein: CSVEDFSGGTDTQYF
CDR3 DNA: TGCAGCGTTGAAGATTTTTCAGGGGGAACGGATACGCAGTATTTT

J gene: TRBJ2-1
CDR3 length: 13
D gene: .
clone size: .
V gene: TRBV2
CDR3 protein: CASSPLVLGEQFF
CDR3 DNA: TGTGCCAGCAGCCCCCTAGTGTTGGGTGAGCAGTTCTTC

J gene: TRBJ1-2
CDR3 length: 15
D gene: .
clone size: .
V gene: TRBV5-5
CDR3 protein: CASSPSRGGIYGYTF
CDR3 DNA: TGTGCCAGCAGCCCGAGTCGTGGGGGGATCTATGGCTACACCTTC

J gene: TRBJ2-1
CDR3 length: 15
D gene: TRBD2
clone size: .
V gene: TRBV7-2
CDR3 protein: CASSRGLAGVNEQFF
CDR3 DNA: TGTGCCAGCAGCCGGGGACTAGCGGGAGTCAATGAGCAGTTCTTC